This TCR beta chain emerged from a study of shared clonotypes between healthy human individuals. Regarding the study as a whole: Exclusively blood specimens were collected; tissue repertoires likely differ.

Sorted-subset replicate PCRs used around 220 ng DNA, approximately 33,000 T cell genomes. Clones were sequenced by immunoSEQ multiplex PCR, and TCRdb holds only the in-frame ones, with some missing. The profile shows about 2.5 million clones, around 93% of them singletons. In the case of this clone: Its antigen remains unknown.

Germline V gene data show CDR1 as SGHDT and CDR2 as YYEEEE. V dropped 6 bases and J dropped 0 bases, with 21 bases sitting between them. There are 17 residues in the CDR3. Sequenced sample: naive CD4+ T cells from PBMCs. Subset noted: CD45RA+ positively selected. The chain couples TRBV5-6 to TRBJ1-1; TRBD1 might be the D (6 bases). The receptor comes from a man between 18 and 29 years old in good health. Some clones in this sample may be carry-over from other donors' samples. CDR3 sequence: CASKLGSRGEMNTEAFF. CDR3 nucleotide sequence: TGTGCCAGCAAGCTTGGGTCAAGGGGGGAGATGAACACTGAAGCTTTCTTT.